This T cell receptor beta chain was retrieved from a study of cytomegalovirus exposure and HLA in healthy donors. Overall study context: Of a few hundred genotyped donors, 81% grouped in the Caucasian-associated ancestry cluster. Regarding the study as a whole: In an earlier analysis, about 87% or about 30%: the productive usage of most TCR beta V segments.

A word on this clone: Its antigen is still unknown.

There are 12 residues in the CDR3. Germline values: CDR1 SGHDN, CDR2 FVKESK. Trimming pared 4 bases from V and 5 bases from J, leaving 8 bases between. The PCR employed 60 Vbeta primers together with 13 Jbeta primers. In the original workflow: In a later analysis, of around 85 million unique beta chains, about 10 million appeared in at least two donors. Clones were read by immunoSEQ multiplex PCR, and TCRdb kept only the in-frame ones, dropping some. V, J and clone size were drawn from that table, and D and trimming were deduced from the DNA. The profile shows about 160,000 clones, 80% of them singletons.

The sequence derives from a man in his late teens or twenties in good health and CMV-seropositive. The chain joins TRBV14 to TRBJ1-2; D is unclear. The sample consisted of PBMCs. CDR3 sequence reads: CASSLRRYGYTF. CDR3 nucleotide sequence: TGTGCCAGCAGCCTACGGAGATATGGCTACACCTTC.